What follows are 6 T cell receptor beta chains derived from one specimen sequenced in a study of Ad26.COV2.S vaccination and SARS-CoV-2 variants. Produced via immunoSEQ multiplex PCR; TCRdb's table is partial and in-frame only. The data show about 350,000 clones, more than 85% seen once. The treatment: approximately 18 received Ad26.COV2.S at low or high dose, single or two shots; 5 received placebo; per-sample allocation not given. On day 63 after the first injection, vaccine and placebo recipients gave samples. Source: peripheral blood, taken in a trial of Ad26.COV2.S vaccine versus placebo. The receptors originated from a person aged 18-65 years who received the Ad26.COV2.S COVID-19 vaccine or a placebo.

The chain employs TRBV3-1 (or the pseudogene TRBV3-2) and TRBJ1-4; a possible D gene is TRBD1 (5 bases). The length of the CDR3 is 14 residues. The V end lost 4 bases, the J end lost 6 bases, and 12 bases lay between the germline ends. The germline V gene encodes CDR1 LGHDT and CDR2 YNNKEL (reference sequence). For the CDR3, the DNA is TGTGCCAGCAGCCCCTCCAGGGCGCATGAAAAACTGTTTTTT. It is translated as CASSPSRAHEKLFF.

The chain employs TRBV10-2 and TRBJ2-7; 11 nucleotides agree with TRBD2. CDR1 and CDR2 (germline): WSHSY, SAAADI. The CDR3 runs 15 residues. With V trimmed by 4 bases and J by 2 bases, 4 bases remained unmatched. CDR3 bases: TGCGCCAGCAGTGCGCCGGGACTAGCGGCCTACGAGCAGTACTTC. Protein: CASSAPGLAAYEQYF.

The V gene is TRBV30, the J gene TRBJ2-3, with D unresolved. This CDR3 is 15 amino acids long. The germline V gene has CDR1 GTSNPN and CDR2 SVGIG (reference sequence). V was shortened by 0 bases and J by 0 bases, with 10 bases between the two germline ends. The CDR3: CAWSVLLSSTDTQYF. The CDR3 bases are TGTGCCTGGAGTGTACTTCTTAGTAGCACAGATACGCAGTATTTT.

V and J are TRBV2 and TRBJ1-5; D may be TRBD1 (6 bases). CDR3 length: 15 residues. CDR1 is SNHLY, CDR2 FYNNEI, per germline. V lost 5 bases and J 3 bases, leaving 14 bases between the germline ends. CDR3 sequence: CASSSGTPDNQPQHF. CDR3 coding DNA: TGTGCCAGCAGTTCCGGGACACCAGACAATCAGCCCCAGCATTTT.

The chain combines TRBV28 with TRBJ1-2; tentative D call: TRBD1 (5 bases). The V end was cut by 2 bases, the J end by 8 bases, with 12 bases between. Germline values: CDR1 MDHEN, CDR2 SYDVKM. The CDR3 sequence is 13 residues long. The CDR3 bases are TGTGCCAGCAGTTTAAAAGGGGAGAAAGGCTACACCTTC. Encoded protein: CASSLKGEKGYTF.

CDR3 nucleotide sequence: TGTGCCAGCAGGGGGGGAGCGGGACTTTTTACCGAGCAGTACTTC. This sequence encodes CASRGGAGLFTEQYF. The chain recombines TRBV28 with TRBJ2-7; 7 bases fit TRBD2. V lost 6 bases to trimming and J lost 6 bases; unmatched junction nucleotides: 14. The CDR3 is 15 residues long. The germline V gene has CDR1 MDHEN and CDR2 SYDVKM.